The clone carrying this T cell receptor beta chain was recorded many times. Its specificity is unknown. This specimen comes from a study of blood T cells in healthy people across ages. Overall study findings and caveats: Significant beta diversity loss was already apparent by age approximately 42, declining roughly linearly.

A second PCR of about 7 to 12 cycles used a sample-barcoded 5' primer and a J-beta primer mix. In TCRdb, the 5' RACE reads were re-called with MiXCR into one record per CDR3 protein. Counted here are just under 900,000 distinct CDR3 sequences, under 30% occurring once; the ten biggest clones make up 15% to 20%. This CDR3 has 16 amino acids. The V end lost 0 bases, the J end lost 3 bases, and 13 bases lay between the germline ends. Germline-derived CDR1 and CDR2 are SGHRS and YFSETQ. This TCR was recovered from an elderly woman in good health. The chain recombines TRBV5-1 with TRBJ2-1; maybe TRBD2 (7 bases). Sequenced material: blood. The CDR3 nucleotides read TGCGCCAGCAGCTTGGCGCCGGGGGGCAACTACAATGAGCAGTTCTTC. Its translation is CASSLAPGGNYNEQFF.